Below are 26 T cell receptor beta chains sequenced from a single sample in a study of regulatory T cells in long-lasting Graves disease. According to the study, TCR beta libraries were built with iRepertoire HTBI primers and CDR3-region Arm-PCR. Each CDR3 protein is one row after TCRdb ran MiXCR on the multiplex PCR reads. This repertoire shows some 500,000 distinct CDR3 sequences, 16% found once; its top ten account for roughly 25%. This sample's time point: newly diagnosed GD, antithyroid drugs for less than 3 months. From PBMCs, RNA was extracted and then used to make the TCR library. The same sample was also used in a study of T cells in Graves' hyperthyroidism and ophthalmopathy.

The source material was peripheral blood mononuclear cells (PBMCs), sampled at new diagnosis, from a patient treated with antithyroid drugs. Receptor source: a woman aged 35-60 years with Graves disease.

The genes are TRBV7-3 and TRBJ1-4; 7 nucleotides match TRBD1. Germline values: CDR1 SGHTA, CDR2 FQGTGA. V shed 6 bases and J 6 bases; nucleotides not matched to a gene: 10. This CDR3 is 15 amino acids long. CDR3 nucleotides: TGTGCCAGCAGTCCGGGGAGGGGGCGGGATGAAAAACTGTTTTTT. It translates to CASSPGRGRDEKLFF.

The sample holds a few counts of this clonotype. V and J are TRBV19 and TRBJ2-3, with D perhaps matching TRBD2 (6 bases). Deletions cut 3 bases from V and 4 bases from J, with 14 bases between. This CDR3 is built from 15 residues. Germline assignment: CDR1 LNHDA and CDR2 SQIVND (reference sequence). The CDR3 spells CASSITGDRPDTQYF. The CDR3 DNA reads as TGTGCCAGTAGTATCACGGGGGATCGTCCAGATACGCAGTATTTT.

This chain joins TRBV12-3 or TRBV12-4 and TRBJ2-1; TRBD2 matches at 8 bases. V dropped 10 bases and J dropped 7; count of bases not matched to a gene: 12. The CDR3 has 14 amino acids. The CDR3 nucleotides are TGTGCCACCATAGGGCGGGGGGTGTCAAATGAGCAGTTCTTC. It codes for CATIGRGVSNEQFF.

Many counts were recorded for this clonotype. The chain uses TRBV5-1 and TRBJ2-3; TRBD2 matches at 15 bases. Germline CDR1 is SGHRS and CDR2 is YFSETQ. J lost 3 bases, V lost 5 bases, and 10 bases had no gene match. The CDR3 length is 18 residues. The CDR3 spells CASSTGLAGGPLTDTQYF. The CDR3 DNA is TGCGCCAGCAGTACCGGACTAGCGGGGGGGCCACTAACAGATACGCAGTATTTT.

In its sample, this clonotype was seen many times. It may be a read error: a sequence one base away is much more abundant. CDR3 sequence: CASSLAGARTEAFF. The DNA for the CDR3 is TGTGCCAGCAGCTTAGCAGGGGCTAGGACTGAAGCTTTCTTT. The chain links TRBV7-8 to TRBJ1-1; a weak D match, TRBD1 (5 bases). The V end was cut by 0 bases, the J end by 5 bases, with 10 bases between. Per the germline V gene, CDR1 is SGHVS and CDR2 is FQNEAQ. This CDR3 spans 14 amino acids.

This clonotype appeared many times. This chain uses TRBV3-1 with TRBJ1-6; the D is unclear. The V end lost 4 bases, the J end lost 5 bases, and 9 bases lay between the germline ends. Germline V CDR1 and CDR2: LGHDT, YNNKEL (reference sequence). This CDR3 is built from 14 residues. Here the CDR3 reads CASSRDSDNSPLHF. The CDR3 bases are TGTGCCAGCAGCCGGGATAGTGATAATTCACCCCTCCACTTT. The full variable domain, rest sourced from reference TRBV3-1 and TRBJ1-6, is DTAVSQTPKYLVTQMGNDKSIKCEQNLGHDTMYWYKQDSKKFLKIMFSYNNKELIINETVPNRFSPKSPDKAHLNLHINSLELGDSAVYFCASSRDSDNSPLHFGNGTRLTVT.

This clonotype was observed a handful of times. The V call is TRBV6-1, the J call TRBJ1-2; no clear D gene. V lost 8 bases, J lost 2 bases, and 6 bases lay in between. This CDR3 region has 11 residues. Germline V gives CDR1 MNHNS, CDR2 SASEGT. The chain's CDR3 is CASLGNYGYTF. The CDR3 nucleotides are TGTGCCAGCTTAGGGAACTATGGCTACACCTTC.

V is TRBV6-2 or TRBV6-3 and J is TRBJ1-1; 11 bases are a match to TRBD1. The V gene's germline CDR1 is MNHEY and CDR2 SVGEGT. V gave up 5 bases and J gave up 4 bases; unmatched junction bases: 6. The length of the CDR3 is 15 residues. Here the CDR3 DNA reads TGTGCCAGCAGTATGCCCGGGACAGGGGGCACTGAAGCTTTCTTT. As protein: CASSMPGTGGTEAFF.

This clonotype occurred many times. The rearrangement uses TRBV12-5 and TRBJ2-7; 7 bases fit TRBD1. This CDR3 is 15 amino acids long. Germline V gene sequence: CDR1 LGHNT, CDR2 FRNRAP. V trimming: 6 bases; J trimming: 3 bases; junction bases outside the gene matches: 11. As DNA, the CDR3 is TGTGCTAGTGGGCCCCGGGACAGTCATCTCTACGAGCAGTACTTC. Its protein product is CASGPRDSHLYEQYF.

This clonotype was observed many times. The rearrangement links TRBV6-1 to TRBJ2-3; 7 bases match TRBD1. This CDR3 contains 15 residues. Per germline, CDR1 MNHNS and CDR2 SASEGT. After removal of 5 bases from V and 4 bases from J, the junction contained 9 bases not matched to a gene. The CDR3 loop is CASSQRGHEADTQYF. Written as DNA, the CDR3 is TGTGCCAGCAGTCAGAGGGGGCATGAAGCAGATACGCAGTATTTT.

The chain carries TRBV10-3 and TRBJ2-2; maybe TRBD1 (6 bases). V gave up 10 bases and J gave up 2 bases, with 14 bases separating them. The CDR3 covers 14 residues. Germline CDR1 and CDR2: ENHRY and SYGVKD. The CDR3 sequence is CASRTESNTGELFF. CDR3 in DNA: TGTGCCAGCCGGACAGAGTCAAACACCGGGGAGCTGTTTTTT.

In the case of this clonotype: A read error may be the cause here, since a much bigger clone is one base away. The chain joins TRBV5-5 to TRBJ1-5; D not resolved. This CDR3 contains 13 residues. Germline V gene sequence: CDR1 SGHKS, CDR2 YYEKEE (reference sequence). This CDR3 reads CASSLLWSQPQRF. CDR3 nucleotide sequence: TGTGCCAGCAGCCTCCTTTGGAGTCAGCCCCAGCGTTTT. Full variable domain (remainder filled in from reference TRBV5-5 and TRBJ1-5): DAGVTQSPTHLIKTRGQQVTLRCSPISGHKSVSWYQQVLGQGPQFIFQYYEKEERGRGNFPDRFSARQFPNYSSELNVNALLLGDSALYLCASSLLWSQPQRFGDGTRLSIL.

The V and J genes are TRBV28 and TRBJ1-3; no definite D call. The CDR3 totals 15 residues. Trimming shortened V by 3 bases and J by 0 bases, and 9 bases separated the two germline ends. Germline assignment: CDR1 MDHEN and CDR2 SYDVKM. Here the CDR3 DNA reads TGTGCCAGCAGTTTGGAGGTATTCTCTGGAAACACCATATATTTT. It specifies CASSLEVFSGNTIYF.

The J gene is TRBJ2-7, the V gene TRBV6-8, with TRBD2 matching over 12 bases. The trim removed 6 bases at V and 4 bases at J, leaving 4 bases unmatched. Looked up from germline, CDR1 is MNHGY and CDR2 is SAAAGT. The CDR3 runs 14 residues. CDR3 nucleotide sequence: TGTGCCAGCAGCCTGACTAGCGGGAGATACGAGCAGTACTTC. Encoded protein: CASSLTSGRYEQYF.

This clonotype was seen ten or more times. The V call is TRBV3-1, the J call TRBJ1-1; D not certain. The CDR3 is 13 amino acids. In germline, CDR1 is LGHDT, CDR2 YNNKEL (reference sequence). Trimming cost V 1 base and J 5 bases, with 8 bases left between them. CDR3 nucleotides: TGTGCCAGCAGCCAAGTAGAGAGGACTGAAGCTTTCTTT. It translates to CASSQVERTEAFF.

This chain joins TRBV20-1 and TRBJ2-5; 13 bases are shared with TRBD2. This CDR3 has 14 residues. The germline V gene has CDR1 DFQATT and CDR2 SNEGSKA (reference sequence). V was clipped by 1 base and J by 4 bases; unmatched bases: 0. Here the CDR3 DNA reads TGCAGTGCTAGAGGACTAGCGGGGGGAGAGACCCAGTACTTC. Translating it yields CSARGLAGGETQYF.

The CDR3 loop is CASSRVDGAGNSPLHF. The DNA for the CDR3 is TGTGCCAGTAGTAGGGTGGACGGCGCAGGTAATTCACCCCTCCACTTT. J is TRBJ1-6 and V is TRBV19; D not resolved. V was cut by 4 bases and J by 6 bases, with 16 bases left in between. This CDR3 region has 16 residues. Per germline, CDR1 LNHDA and CDR2 SQIVND (reference sequence).

The V and J genes are TRBV29-1 and TRBJ2-6; D is unresolved. The CDR3 has 17 amino acids. Trimming cost V 4 bases and J 1 base, with 17 bases left between them. CDR1 SQVTM and CDR2 ANQGSEA come from the germline V gene. The CDR3 DNA reads as TGCAGCGTTGTTGACACGGAGACAACTTCTGGGGCCAACGTCCTGACTTTC. Translated: CSVVDTETTSGANVLTF.

This clonotype has a handful of counts. The V call is TRBV20-1, the J call TRBJ1-2, with 9 bases fitting TRBD1. The germline V gene encodes CDR1 DFQATT and CDR2 SNEGSKA (reference sequence). The V segment lost 0 bases and the J segment 6 bases; nucleotides outside the gene matches: 2. The CDR3 is 13 residues long. CDR3 bases: TGCAGTGCTAGAGAGAGGACAGGGGATGGCTACACCTTC. This gives the protein CSARERTGDGYTF.

This clonotype was counted a few times. This chain joins TRBV10-2 and TRBJ2-7; 12 positions agree with TRBD2. The germline CDR1 and CDR2 sequences are WSHSY and SAAADI. The junction had 5 bases not matched to a gene; V was cut back by 2 bases and J by 6 bases. The CDR3 is 15 residues long. The CDR3 loop is CASSEPRLAGVEQYF. CDR3 nucleotide sequence: TGCGCCAGCAGTGAGCCGAGACTAGCGGGGGTCGAGCAGTACTTC.

Of note for this clonotype: The CDR3 does not close with the conserved phenylalanine or tryptophan, likely indicating a read error. This CDR3 reads CASSQGDYGYTL. The CDR3 coding sequence is TGTGCCAGTAGTCAGGGCGACTATGGCTACACCCTC. The V call is TRBV6-1, the J call TRBJ1-2; possibly TRBD1 for D (5 bases). The length of the CDR3 is 12 residues. Looked up from germline, CDR1 is MNHNS and CDR2 is SASEGT. V dropped 9 bases and J dropped 3 bases, with 11 bases sitting between them.

The chain has TRBV19 and TRBJ2-7; unclear D gene. V was shortened by 3 bases and J by 7 bases, with 10 bases between the two germline ends. CDR3 size: 12 residues. From germline, CDR1 is LNHDA and CDR2 SQIVND (reference sequence). In DNA, the CDR3 is TGTGCCAGTAGTATGTTGGGTTTGGAGCAGTACTTC. It yields the protein CASSMLGLEQYF.

This clonotype came up many times. The chain uses TRBV18 and TRBJ1-3; no reliable D call. The CDR3 is 15 amino acids. The V gene lost 0 bases and the J gene lost 2 bases, with 8 bases spanning the gap. Germline values: CDR1 KGHSH, CDR2 LQKENI. The CDR3 is CASSPPQSPGNTIYF. CDR3 nucleotide sequence: TGTGCCAGCTCACCACCACAGAGTCCTGGAAACACCATATATTTT.

The table lists this clonotype with many counts. The chain couples TRBV30 to TRBJ1-1; perhaps TRBD1 as D (6 bases). V lost 4 bases to trimming and J lost 2 bases, with 14 bases between them. The CDR3 sequence is 14 residues long. Germline V gene sequence: CDR1 GTSNPN, CDR2 SVGIG (reference sequence). CDR3 protein: CAWTTDSANTEAFF. The CDR3 DNA reads TGTGCCTGGACGACGGACAGCGCCAACACTGAAGCTTTCTTT.

The J gene is TRBJ2-4, the V gene TRBV2, with TRBD1 matching 9 bases. CDR1 is SNHLY and CDR2 is FYNNEI in the germline V gene. V was clipped by 6 bases and J by 3 bases; unmatched bases: 3. CDR3 length equals 14 residues. In DNA, the CDR3 is TGTGCCAGCAGGGAGGACAGGGGCAAAAACATTCAGTACTTC. The encoded protein is CASREDRGKNIQYF.

This clonotype appeared a few times. This chain links TRBV12-5 with TRBJ1-5; 11 bases align to TRBD1. The junction had 0 bases not matched to a gene; V was cut back by 6 bases and J by 5 bases. Germline CDR1 reads LGHNT; CDR2 reads FRNRAP. CDR3 length: 13 residues. The CDR3 nucleotides are TGTGCTAGTGGGGGACAGGGGGATCAGCCCCAGCATTTT. Its translation: CASGGQGDQPQHF.